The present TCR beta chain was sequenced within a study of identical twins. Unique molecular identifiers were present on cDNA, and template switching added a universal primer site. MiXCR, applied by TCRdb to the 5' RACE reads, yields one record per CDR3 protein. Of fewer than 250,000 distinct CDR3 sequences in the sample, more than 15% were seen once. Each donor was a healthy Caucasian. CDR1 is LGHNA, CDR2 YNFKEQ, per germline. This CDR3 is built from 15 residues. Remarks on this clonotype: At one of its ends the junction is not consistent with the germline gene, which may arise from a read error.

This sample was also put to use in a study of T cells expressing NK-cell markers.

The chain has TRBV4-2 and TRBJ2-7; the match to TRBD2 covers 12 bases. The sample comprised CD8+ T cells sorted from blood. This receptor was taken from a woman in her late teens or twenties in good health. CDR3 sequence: CPSSQRLAGAYEQYF. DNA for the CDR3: TGTCCCAGCAGCCAAAGACTAGCGGGGGCCTACGAGCAGTACTTC.